This passage covers 30 T cell receptor beta chains from one sample sequenced in a study of cytomegalovirus exposure and HLA in healthy donors (dated by TCRdb to about 2017). To prepare the library, the immunoSEQ multiplex PCR assay was applied. For the multiplex PCR, a mixture combining 60 forward primers for TCR Vbeta segments and 13 reverse primers for TCR Jbeta segments was used. TCRdb stores this immuneACCESS table with in-frame sequences only. Part of the clones is absent; in the studies checked, under half of the shortfall reflects unresolved V genes, and no reason is known for the rest. The sample includes 85,000 to 100,000 clones, with roughly 67% observed a single time. Roughly 2.5% of the sample belongs to the ten largest clones. Sequencing was done on a sample of PBMCs. Source of these receptors: a human donor in good health.

The rearrangement links TRBV11-1 to TRBJ1-2; no firm D call. Germline lookup yields CDR1 SGHAT and CDR2 FQDESV (reference sequence). Trimming cost V 5 bases and J 6 bases, with 25 bases left between them. CDR3 length: 17 amino acids. The CDR3 protein is CASSPRQFVGGAHGYTF. The CDR3 DNA follows: TGTGCCAGCAGCCCCCGACAATTTGTTGGAGGAGCCCATGGCTACACCTTC.

This clone was recorded a few times. V gene TRBV9 combines with J gene TRBJ1-6; D unclear. This CDR3 spans 15 amino acids. Trimming left V 2 bases short and J 4 bases short, with 10 bases between. Germline assignment: CDR1 SGDLS and CDR2 YYNGEE. The CDR3 DNA reads as TGTGCCAGCAGCGTCGGAGATCGGTATAATTCACCCCTCCACTTT. Translated: CASSVGDRYNSPLHF. The complete variable domain, with remaining parts taken from reference TRBV9 and TRBJ1-6, reads DSGVTQTPKHLITATGQRVTLRCSPRSGDLSVYWYQQSLDQGLQFLIQYYNGEERAKGNILERFSAQQFPDLHSELNLSSLELGDSALYFCASSVGDRYNSPLHFGNGTRLTVT.

The V call is TRBV19, the J call TRBJ2-3, with D perhaps TRBD2 (6 bases). Trimming took off 5 bases at V and 6 bases at J, with 18 bases between the two ends. CDR1 and CDR2 from the germline V gene are LNHDA and SQIVND (reference sequence). CDR3 size: 15 residues. The CDR3 region is CASSPLRTTGDTQYF. The CDR3 nucleotides read TGTGCCAGTAGTCCCCTTCGGACTACCGGGGATACGCAGTATTTT.

This chain connects TRBV6-5 to TRBJ2-3; TRBD2 matches at 9 bases. CDR1 is MNHEY and CDR2 is SVGAGI in the germline V gene. The CDR3 is 13 residues long. Germline trimming cut 2 bases from V and 10 bases from J; bases unmatched to any gene: 4. For the CDR3, the DNA is TGTGCCAGCAGTTACCCCGGGACTAGCTCGCAGTATTTT. It yields the protein CASSYPGTSSQYF.

This chain connects TRBV19 to TRBJ1-1; D is undetermined. The CDR3 is made up of 11 amino acids. The V and J ends lost 9 bases and 0 bases respectively, with 5 bases between them. Germline CDR1 reads LNHDA; CDR2 reads SQIVND (reference sequence). As DNA, the CDR3 is TGTGCCAGCAAAATGAACACTGAAGCTTTCTTT. Amino acid sequence: CASKMNTEAFF.

The chain employs TRBV5-1 and TRBJ2-7; D is possibly TRBD1 (5 bases). V shed 4 bases and J shed 3 bases, with 8 bases lying between them. Germline V gene lookup returns CDR1 SGHRS and CDR2 YFSETQ. The CDR3 length is 12 residues. The CDR3 loop reads CASSPQGYEQYF. The CDR3, as DNA: TGCGCCAGCAGCCCGCAGGGCTACGAGCAGTACTTC.

The genes are TRBV18 and TRBJ2-1; 15 nucleotides line up with TRBD2. The CDR3 runs 18 residues. V was pared by 0 bases and J by 8 bases, with 8 bases of the junction left unmatched. CDR1 KGHSH and CDR2 LQKENI come from the germline V gene. The CDR3 reads CASSPPRTSGGAVDEQFF. The CDR3 bases are TGTGCCAGCTCACCACCCCGGACTAGCGGGGGGGCCGTGGATGAGCAGTTCTTC.

This clone was detected a few times. The chain recombines TRBV10-3 with TRBJ1-1; weak D call: TRBD1 (5 bases). The V end was cut by 6 bases, the J end by 0 bases, with 17 bases between. Germline-derived CDR1 and CDR2 are ENHRY and SYGVKD. CDR3 length equals 16 residues. CDR3 loop: CAIRRELGGMNTEAFF. CDR3 DNA: TGTGCCATCAGGCGGGAATTGGGGGGTATGAACACTGAAGCTTTCTTT.

The rearrangement links TRBV4-3 to TRBJ1-6; D unclear. This CDR3 is built from 15 residues. CDR1 is LGHNA, CDR2 YSLEER, per germline. The V end was cut by 0 bases, the J end by 10 bases, with 13 bases between. The CDR3 sequence is CASSQDYLAASPLHF. The CDR3 DNA follows: TGCGCCAGCAGCCAAGATTACCTAGCGGCCTCACCCCTCCACTTT.

The chain combines TRBV7-2 with TRBJ1-6; 9 nucleotides align to TRBD1. The CDR3 length is 15 residues. V was pared by 5 bases and J by 7 bases, with 6 bases of the junction left unmatched. The germline V gene encodes CDR1 SGHTA and CDR2 FQGNSA. In nucleotides, the CDR3 is TGTGCCAGCAGCACCCTAGACAGGGGGAATTCACCCCTCCACTTT. Protein: CASSTLDRGNSPLHF.

The chain carries TRBV7-3 and TRBJ2-1; D not certain. CDR3 length: 13 residues. The germline V gene has CDR1 SGHTA and CDR2 FQGTGA. The ends were cut back, 0 bases at V and 4 bases at J, with 4 bases in the middle. The CDR3 coding sequence is TGTGCCAGCAGCTTAACGAGGTACAATGAGCAGTTCTTC. It specifies CASSLTRYNEQFF.

The chain has TRBV5-1 and TRBJ1-5; D not resolved. From germline, CDR1 is SGHRS and CDR2 YFSETQ. This CDR3 spans 13 amino acids. V lost 0 bases to trimming and J lost 5 bases, with 6 bases between them. CDR3 residues: CASSLDGDQPQHF. The DNA for the CDR3 is TGCGCCAGCAGCTTGGACGGGGATCAGCCCCAGCATTTT.

A few counts support this clone. This chain connects TRBV11-3 to TRBJ2-7, with TRBD1 matching over 12 bases. Losses at the gene ends were 5 bases for V and 7 bases for J; bases not matched to a gene: 9. This CDR3 spans 15 amino acids. In germline, CDR1 is SGHNT, CDR2 YENEEA. The CDR3 coding sequence is TGTGCCAGCAGCCGGGGACAGGGGGCAAGTCGTGAGCAGTACTTC. Translating gives CASSRGQGASREQYF.

This rearrangement joins TRBV10-1 to TRBJ2-1; 7 bases map to TRBD2. Trimming cost V 6 bases and J 4 bases; bases outside gene matches: 15. The germline CDR1 and CDR2 sequences are WNHNN and SYGVQD (reference sequence). This CDR3 contains 17 residues. CDR3 amino acids: CASSGLSGGDVYNEQFF. The CDR3 DNA reads TGCGCCAGCAGCGGACTCTCTGGGGGGGATGTGTACAATGAGCAGTTCTTC.

The rearrangement uses TRBV4-3 and TRBJ2-1; 14 positions match TRBD2. This CDR3 has 19 amino acids. J gave up 0 bases and V 4 bases, and 8 bases lay outside the gene matches. Germline CDR1 LGHNA, CDR2 YSLEER. CDR3 bases: TGCGCCAGCAGCCCAGGGACTAGCGGGGGCTACAGCTCCTACAATGAGCAGTTCTTC. Translated: CASSPGTSGGYSSYNEQFF.

This clone was seen only a few times. The gene calls are TRBV6-1 and TRBJ1-2; D is possibly TRBD1 (5 bases). Germline CDR1 reads MNHNS; CDR2 reads SASEGT. V gave up 2 bases and J gave up 5 bases, with 9 bases separating them. This CDR3 has 13 amino acids. The chain's CDR3 is CASSEKGPYGYTF. As DNA, the CDR3 is TGTGCCAGCAGTGAAAAGGGGCCATATGGCTACACCTTC.

This clone has just one count. The chain employs TRBV10-3 and TRBJ1-2; 10 bases line up with TRBD1. The V gene end was trimmed by 0 bases and the J gene end by 4 bases; junction bases not matched to a gene: 5. The CDR3 covers 16 residues. CDR1 is ENHRY, CDR2 SYGVKD, per germline. For the CDR3, the DNA is TGTGCCATCAGTGAGTCCCAATGGACAGGGGGCTATGGCTACACCTTC. Amino acid sequence: CAISESQWTGGYGYTF.

The V gene is TRBV5-4, the J gene TRBJ2-1; D is unresolved. The CDR3 loop spans 11 amino acids. Trimming pared 5 bases from V and 8 bases from J, leaving 8 bases between. Germline CDR1 SGHNT, CDR2 YYREEE (reference sequence). The CDR3, as DNA: TGTGCCAGCAGTATACGCGATGAGCAGTTCTTC. This sequence encodes CASSIRDEQFF.

The genes are TRBV4-3 and TRBJ1-1; maybe TRBD1 (5 bases). CDR1 LGHNA and CDR2 YSLEER come from the germline V gene. V dropped 0 bases and J dropped 3 bases, with 8 bases sitting between them. The CDR3 has 14 residues. The CDR3 DNA is TGCGCCAGCAGCCAAGACAGGGTATACACTGAAGCTTTCTTT. This sequence encodes CASSQDRVYTEAFF.

The rearrangement uses TRBV9 and TRBJ1-6, with a weak D call TRBD1 (5 bases). This CDR3 has 14 amino acids. Germline values: CDR1 SGDLS, CDR2 YYNGEE. Trimming stripped 0 bases from V and 9 bases from J, with 10 bases between. CDR3 coding DNA: TGTGCCAGCAGCGTAGCGGACGGGGGTTCACCCCTCCACTTT. This sequence encodes CASSVADGGSPLHF.

The chain has TRBV2 and TRBJ1-2; 7 bases map to TRBD1. The CDR3 sequence is 13 residues long. The V and J ends lost 7 bases and 8 bases, in that order; junction bases with no gene match: 10. CDR1 is SNHLY and CDR2 is FYNNEI in the germline V gene. In DNA form, the CDR3 reads TGTGCCAGCACCAAAGGGGGCCCTGAGGGCTACACCTTC. This gives the protein CASTKGGPEGYTF.

The chain combines TRBV9 with TRBJ1-2, with 7 bases matching TRBD1. V was clipped by 4 bases and J by 5 bases; unmatched bases: 11. Germline loops: CDR1 SGDLS, CDR2 YYNGEE. This CDR3 region has 15 residues. CDR3 sequence reads: CASSPGSSGGYGYTF. The CDR3 DNA follows: TGTGCCAGCAGCCCCGGGAGTTCAGGGGGATATGGCTACACCTTC.

The rearrangement links TRBV5-6 to TRBJ1-1; D unresolved. CDR3 length equals 12 residues. CDR1 and CDR2 (germline): SGHDT, YYEEEE. V was pared by 4 bases and J by 10 bases, with 14 bases between. CDR3 DNA sequence: TGTGCCAGCAGCCAAGCTAGCGTTCGAGCTTTCTTT. The encoded protein is CASSQASVRAFF.

V usage is TRBV4-3 and J usage is TRBJ2-3; D might be TRBD1 (5 bases). Germline CDR1 is LGHNA and CDR2 is YSLEER. V was clipped by 3 bases and J by 0 bases, with 10 bases between them. The CDR3 spans 15 residues. Written as DNA, the CDR3 is TGCGCCAGCAGCCAGCAGACAGCTAGCACAGATACGCAGTATTTT. Translated: CASSQQTASTDTQYF.

This clone has only a few counts. V is TRBV21-1 and J is TRBJ2-7; the listed D gene, TRBD2, was not tested against the DNA. TRBV21-1 is designated a pseudogene. The CDR3 has 17 residues. CDR3 region: CASSKAPPGLSSYEQYF. CDR3 coding DNA: TGTGCCAGCAGCAAAGCCCCCCCAGGACTAAGCTCCTACGAGCAGTACTTC.

This clone has a single count. The J gene is TRBJ1-4, the V gene TRBV7-8; maybe TRBD1 (6 bases). This CDR3 is 16 amino acids long. Trimming removed 5 bases from V and 12 bases from J, with 25 bases in between. CDR1 and CDR2 from the germline V gene are SGHVS and FQNEAQ. The DNA of the CDR3 is TGTGCCAGCAGCAGAACCGGGGGGCGGGAGTTGGTTGAACTGTTTTTT. It specifies CASSRTGGRELVELFF. Together with reference TRBV7-8 and TRBJ1-4, the CDR3 gives the full variable domain: GAGVSQSPRYKVAKRGQDVALRCDPISGHVSLFWYQQALGQGPEFLTYFQNEAQLDKSGLPSDRFFAERPEGSVSTLKIQRTQQEDSAVYLCASSRTGGRELVELFFGSGTQLSVL.

This rearrangement joins TRBV11-3 to TRBJ1-2; D possibly corresponds to TRBD1 (5 bases). This CDR3 comprises 14 residues. CDR1 is SGHNT and CDR2 is YENEEA in the germline V gene. V lost 5 bases, J lost 0 bases, and 10 bases lay in between. The chain's CDR3 is CASSLRGSNYGYTF. CDR3 in DNA: TGTGCCAGCAGCCTCCGGGGGTCTAACTATGGCTACACCTTC.

V gene TRBV10-3 combines with J gene TRBJ1-2; D not certain. The germline V gene has CDR1 ENHRY and CDR2 SYGVKD. This CDR3 is built from 11 residues. V was pared by 6 bases and J by 6 bases, with 8 bases between. For the CDR3, the DNA is TGTGCCATCAGGCAGGCCAATGGCTACACCTTC. Translating gives CAIRQANGYTF.

Comment on this clone: In the same sample, other DNA sequences code for this CDR3. J is TRBJ1-2 and V is TRBV18, with TRBD1 as a possible D gene (5 bases). The CDR3 loop spans 15 amino acids. Germline V gene data show CDR1 as KGHSH and CDR2 as LQKENI. The chain's CDR3 is CAQRATQTRGDGYTF. CDR3 coding DNA: TGTGCACAGCGGGCCACTCAAACCAGAGGGGATGGCTACACCTTC. Full variable domain (outside the CDR3, taken from reference TRBV18 and TRBJ1-2): NAGVMQNPRHLVRRRGQEARLRCSPMKGHSHVYWYRQLPEEGLKFMVYLQKENIIDESGMPKERFSAEFPKEGPSILRIQQVVRGDSAAYFCAQRATQTRGDGYTFGSGTRLTVV.

The V call is TRBV5-1, the J call TRBJ1-1, with 7 bases fitting TRBD1. The CDR3 sequence is 15 residues long. CDR1 SGHRS and CDR2 YFSETQ come from the germline V gene. V lost 0 bases, J lost 3 bases, and 5 bases stayed unmatched. CDR3 in amino acids: CASSLGQGPHTEAFF. Written as DNA, the CDR3 is TGCGCCAGCAGCTTGGGACAGGGTCCGCACACTGAAGCTTTCTTT.